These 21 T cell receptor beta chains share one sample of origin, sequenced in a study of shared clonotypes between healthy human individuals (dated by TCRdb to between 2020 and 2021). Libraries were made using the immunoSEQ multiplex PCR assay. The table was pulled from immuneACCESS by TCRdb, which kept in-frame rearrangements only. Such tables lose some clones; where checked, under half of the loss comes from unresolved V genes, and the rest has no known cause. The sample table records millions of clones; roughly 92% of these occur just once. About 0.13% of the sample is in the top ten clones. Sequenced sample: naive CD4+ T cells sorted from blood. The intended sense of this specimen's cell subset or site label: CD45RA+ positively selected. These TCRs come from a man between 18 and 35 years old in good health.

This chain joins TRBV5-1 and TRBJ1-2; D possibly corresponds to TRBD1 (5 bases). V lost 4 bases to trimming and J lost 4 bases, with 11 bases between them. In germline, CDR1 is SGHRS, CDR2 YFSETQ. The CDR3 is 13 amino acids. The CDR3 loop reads CASSIGHLYGYTF. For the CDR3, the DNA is TGCGCCAGCAGCATTGGACACCTCTATGGCTACACCTTC.

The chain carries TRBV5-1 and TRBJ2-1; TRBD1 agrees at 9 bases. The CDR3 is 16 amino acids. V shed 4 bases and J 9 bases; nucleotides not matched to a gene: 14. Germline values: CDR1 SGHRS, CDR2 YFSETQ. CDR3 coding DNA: TGCGCCAGCAGCCCCCGTTTGGGACAGGGAAGTAGTGAGCAGTTCTTC. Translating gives CASSPRLGQGSSEQFF.

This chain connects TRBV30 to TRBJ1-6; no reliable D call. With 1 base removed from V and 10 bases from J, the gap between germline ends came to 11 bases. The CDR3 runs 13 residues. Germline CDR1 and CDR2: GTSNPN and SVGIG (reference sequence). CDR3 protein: CAWSGRMESPLHF. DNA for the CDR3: TGTGCCTGGAGTGGGAGAATGGAGTCACCCCTCCACTTT.

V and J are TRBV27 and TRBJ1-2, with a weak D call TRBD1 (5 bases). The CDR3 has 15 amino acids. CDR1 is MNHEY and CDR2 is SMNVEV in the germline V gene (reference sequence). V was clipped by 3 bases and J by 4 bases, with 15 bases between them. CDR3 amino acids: CASSLGGHPAYGYTF. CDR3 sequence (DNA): TGTGCCAGCAGTTTGGGTGGACATCCGGCCTATGGCTACACCTTC.

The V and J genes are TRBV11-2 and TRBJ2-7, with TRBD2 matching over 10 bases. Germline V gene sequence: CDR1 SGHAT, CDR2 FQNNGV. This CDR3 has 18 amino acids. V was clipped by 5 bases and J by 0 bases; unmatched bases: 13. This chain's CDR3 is CASSPLYPAGGNSYEQYF. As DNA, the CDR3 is TGTGCCAGCAGCCCCCTTTATCCAGCGGGGGGGAACTCCTACGAGCAGTACTTC.

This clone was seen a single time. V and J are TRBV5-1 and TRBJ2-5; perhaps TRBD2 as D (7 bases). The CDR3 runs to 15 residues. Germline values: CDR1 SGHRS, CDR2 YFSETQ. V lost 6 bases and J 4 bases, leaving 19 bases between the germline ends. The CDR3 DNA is TGCGCCAGCACCTCGAACGTGGGGGGGCGAGAGACCCAGTACTTC. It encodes CASTSNVGGRETQYF. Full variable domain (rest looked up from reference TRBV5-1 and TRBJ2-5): KAGVTQTPRYLIKTRGQQVTLSCSPISGHRSVSWYQQTPGQGLQFLFEYFSETQRNKGNFPGRFSGRQFSNSRSEMNVSTLELGDSALYLCASTSNVGGRETQYFGPGTRLLVL.

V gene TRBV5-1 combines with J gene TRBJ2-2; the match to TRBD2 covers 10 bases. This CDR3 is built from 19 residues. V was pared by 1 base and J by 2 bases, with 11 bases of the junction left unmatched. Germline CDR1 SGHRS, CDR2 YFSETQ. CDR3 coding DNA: TGCGCCAGCAGCTTGATCATGCTAGCGGGAGCGAGAAACACCGGGGAGCTGTTTTTT. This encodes CASSLIMLAGARNTGELFF.

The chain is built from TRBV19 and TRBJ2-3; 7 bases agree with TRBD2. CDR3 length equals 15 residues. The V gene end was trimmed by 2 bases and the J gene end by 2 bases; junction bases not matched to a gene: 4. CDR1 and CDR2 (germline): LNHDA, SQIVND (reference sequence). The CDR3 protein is CASSISAGDTDTQYF. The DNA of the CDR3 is TGTGCCAGTAGTATATCCGCGGGGGACACAGATACGCAGTATTTT.

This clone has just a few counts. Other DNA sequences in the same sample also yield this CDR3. CDR3 DNA sequence: TGTGCCTGGAGTGTACGTAGCGGGAGCTACAATGAGCAGTTCTTC. This encodes CAWSVRSGSYNEQFF. The gene calls are TRBV30 and TRBJ2-1; the match to TRBD2 covers 9 bases. CDR1 and CDR2 from the germline V gene are GTSNPN and SVGIG (reference sequence). The ends lost 0 bases at V and 3 bases at J; junction bases unmatched: 3. This CDR3 is built from 15 residues.

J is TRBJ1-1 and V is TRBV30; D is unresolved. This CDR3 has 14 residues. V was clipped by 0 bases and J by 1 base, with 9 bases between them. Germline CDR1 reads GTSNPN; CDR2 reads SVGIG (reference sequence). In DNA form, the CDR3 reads TGTGCCTGGAGTGTCGTCAGGAAGAACACTGAAGCTTTCTTT. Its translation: CAWSVVRKNTEAFF.

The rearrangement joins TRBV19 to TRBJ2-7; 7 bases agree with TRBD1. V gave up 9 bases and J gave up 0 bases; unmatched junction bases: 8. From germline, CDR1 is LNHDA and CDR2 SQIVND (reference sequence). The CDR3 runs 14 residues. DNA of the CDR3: TGTGCCAGCAACCGGGACAGCTCCTCCTACGAGCAGTACTTC. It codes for CASNRDSSSYEQYF.

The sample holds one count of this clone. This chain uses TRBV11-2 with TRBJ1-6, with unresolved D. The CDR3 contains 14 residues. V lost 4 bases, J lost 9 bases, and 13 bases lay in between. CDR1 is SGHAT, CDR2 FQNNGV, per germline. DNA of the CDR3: TGTGCCAGCAGCTCCTACTCAATAGTTTCACCCCTCCACTTT. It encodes CASSSYSIVSPLHF.

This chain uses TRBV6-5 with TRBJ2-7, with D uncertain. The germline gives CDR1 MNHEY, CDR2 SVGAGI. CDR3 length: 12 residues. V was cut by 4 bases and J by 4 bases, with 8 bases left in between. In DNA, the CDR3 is TGTGCCAGCAGTTCCGCCAGGTACGAGCAGTACTTC. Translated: CASSSARYEQYF.

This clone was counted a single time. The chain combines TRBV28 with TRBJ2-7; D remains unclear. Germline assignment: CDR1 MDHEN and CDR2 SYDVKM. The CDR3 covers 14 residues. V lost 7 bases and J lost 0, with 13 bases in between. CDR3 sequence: CASNQISPSYEQYF. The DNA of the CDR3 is TGTGCCAGCAACCAGATCAGTCCCTCCTACGAGCAGTACTTC. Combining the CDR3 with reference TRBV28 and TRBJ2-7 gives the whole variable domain DVKVTQSSRYLVKRTGEKVFLECVQDMDHENMFWYRQDPGLGLRLIYFSYDVKMKEKGDIPEGYSVSREKKERFSLILESASTNQTSMYLCASNQISPSYEQYFGPGTRLTVT.

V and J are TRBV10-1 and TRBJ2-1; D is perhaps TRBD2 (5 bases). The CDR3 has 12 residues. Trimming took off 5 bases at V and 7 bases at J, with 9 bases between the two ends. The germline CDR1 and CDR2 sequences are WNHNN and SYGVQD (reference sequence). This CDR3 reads CASSRRVNEQFF. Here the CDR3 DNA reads TGCGCCAGCAGTAGGCGGGTAAATGAGCAGTTCTTC.

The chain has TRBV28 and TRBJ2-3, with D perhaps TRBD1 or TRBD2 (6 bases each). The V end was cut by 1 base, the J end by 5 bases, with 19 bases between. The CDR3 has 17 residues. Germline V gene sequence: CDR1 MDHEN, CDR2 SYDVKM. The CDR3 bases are TGTGCCAGCAGTTTATATAGTGGGGGGCGTAGGGGAGATACGCAGTATTTT. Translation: CASSLYSGGRRGDTQYF.

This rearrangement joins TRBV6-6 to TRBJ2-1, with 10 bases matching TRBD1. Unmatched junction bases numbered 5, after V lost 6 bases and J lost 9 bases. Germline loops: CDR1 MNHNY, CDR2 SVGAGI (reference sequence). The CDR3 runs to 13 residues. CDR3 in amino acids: CASSRQGASEQFF. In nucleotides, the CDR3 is TGTGCCAGCAGCAGACAGGGGGCTAGTGAGCAGTTCTTC.

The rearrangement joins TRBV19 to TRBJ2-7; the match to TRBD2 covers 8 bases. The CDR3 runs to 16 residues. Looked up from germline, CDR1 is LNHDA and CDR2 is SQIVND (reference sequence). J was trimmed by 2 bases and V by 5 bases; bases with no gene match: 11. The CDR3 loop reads CASSAPRGGVTYEQYF. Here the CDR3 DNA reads TGTGCCAGTAGTGCTCCTCGGGGGGGAGTGACCTACGAGCAGTACTTC.

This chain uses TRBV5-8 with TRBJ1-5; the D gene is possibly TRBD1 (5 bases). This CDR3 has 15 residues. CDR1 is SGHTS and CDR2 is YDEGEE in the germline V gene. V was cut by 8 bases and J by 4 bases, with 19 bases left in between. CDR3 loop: CARWVPGGINQPQHF. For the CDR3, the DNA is TGTGCCAGATGGGTCCCGGGGGGTATTAATCAGCCCCAGCATTTT.

The CDR3 protein is CAWSVLDRVNQPQHF. CDR3 nucleotides: TGTGCCTGGAGTGTACTGGACAGGGTCAATCAGCCCCAGCATTTT. The rearrangement uses TRBV30 and TRBJ1-5; 8 bases are shared with TRBD1. The length of the CDR3 is 15 residues. Unmatched junction bases numbered 4, after V lost 0 bases and J lost 3 bases. The germline CDR1 and CDR2 sequences are GTSNPN and SVGIG (reference sequence).

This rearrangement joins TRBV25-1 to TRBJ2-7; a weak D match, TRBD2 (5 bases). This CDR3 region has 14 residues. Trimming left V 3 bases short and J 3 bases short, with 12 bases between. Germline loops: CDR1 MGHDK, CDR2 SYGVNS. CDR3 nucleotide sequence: TGTGCCAGCAGTGATCCCGGGGTGGGCTACGAGCAGTACTTC. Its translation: CASSDPGVGYEQYF.